The 9 T cell receptor beta chains below were found in one sample sequenced in a study of CD8 T cells in ankylosing spondylitis. Each CDR3 protein is one row after TCRdb ran MiXCR on the 5' RACE reads. The repertoire includes hundreds of thousands of distinct CDR3 sequences, approximately 10% of them detected once, and about a fifth sits in the top ten. Sequenced sample: blood, either unsorted or a sorted T cell fraction (not recorded which). These receptors were obtained from a male donor with ankylosing spondylitis or in good health (not recorded which).

In its sample, this clonotype was seen many times. The V gene is TRBV5-5, the J gene TRBJ2-5; D might be TRBD2 (7 bases). Germline assignment: CDR1 SGHKS and CDR2 YYEKEE (reference sequence). Between the trimmed V and J ends, which lost 5 bases and 5 bases, there was a span of 19 bases. The CDR3 is 15 amino acids. The CDR3 DNA is TGTGCCAGCAGTCTGGGCGGGGGCTATGGGGAGACCCAGTACTTC. Translated: CASSLGGGYGETQYF.

This clonotype was observed many times. The gene calls are TRBV7-2 and TRBJ2-3; the match to TRBD2 covers 9 bases. The CDR3 extends over 17 amino acids. The germline CDR1 and CDR2 sequences are SGHTA and FQGNSA. V shed 2 bases and J 3 bases; nucleotides not matched to a gene: 9. CDR3 loop: CASSLRGGGAMTDTQYF. The CDR3 coding sequence is TGTGCCAGCAGCTTACGGGGCGGGGGGGCCATGACAGATACGCAGTATTTT.

At least ten counts were recorded for this clonotype. The chain recombines TRBV25-1 with TRBJ2-7, with a tentative D call TRBD2 (7 bases). V gave up 7 bases and J gave up 1 base, with 11 bases separating them. CDR3 length: 13 amino acids. Germline CDR1 and CDR2: MGHDK and SYGVNS. The DNA for the CDR3 is TGTGCCAGCAAACAGGGAGGGTCCTACGAGCAGTACTTC. Encoded protein: CASKQGGSYEQYF.

This clonotype was counted many times. The chain joins TRBV5-6 to TRBJ2-1; 13 positions match TRBD2. Germline V gene sequence: CDR1 SGHDT, CDR2 YYEEEE. V was pared by 2 bases and J by 8 bases, with 4 bases of the junction left unmatched. The CDR3 spans 15 residues. The CDR3 DNA is TGTGCCAGCAGCTTTACTAGCGGGGGGGCATATGAGCAGTTCTTC. It yields the protein CASSFTSGGAYEQFF.

This clonotype was seen repeatedly, ten times or more. This chain connects TRBV29-1 to TRBJ2-7, with TRBD2 as a possible D gene (6 bases). This CDR3 comprises 14 residues. Trimming pared 4 bases from V and 0 bases from J, leaving 13 bases between. From germline, CDR1 is SQVTM and CDR2 ANQGSEA. This CDR3 is CSVVRLASSYEQYF. As DNA, the CDR3 is TGCAGCGTTGTACGCCTAGCGAGCTCCTACGAGCAGTACTTC.

This clonotype was found many times. CDR3 in DNA: TGTGCCAGCAGGGCAGGGAACACCGGGGAGCTGTTTTTT. Translated: CASRAGNTGELFF. The chain recombines TRBV12-3 or TRBV12-4 with TRBJ2-2; D is unclear. V was shortened by 6 bases and J by 1 base, with 6 bases between the two germline ends. This CDR3 has 13 amino acids.

This clonotype was detected many times. The rearrangement links TRBV6-5 to TRBJ1-1; no clear D. V was cut by 8 bases and J by 2 bases, with 6 bases left in between. CDR3 size: 11 residues. Germline V gene lookup returns CDR1 MNHEY and CDR2 SVGAGI. For the CDR3, the DNA is TGTGCCAGCGTCGTCAACACTGAAGCTTTCTTT. It encodes CASVVNTEAFF.

About this clonotype: A much bigger clone sits one base away, suggesting this may be a read error. The V gene is TRBV2, the J gene TRBJ2-1; the D is unclear. The CDR3 runs 10 residues. Germline CDR1 is SNHLY and CDR2 is FYNNEI. Trimming took off 4 bases at V and 11 bases at J, with 6 bases between the two ends. CDR3 DNA: TGTGCCAGCAGTGCAGCGAAGCAGTTCTTC. Encoded protein: CASSAAKQFF.

The chain employs TRBV7-2 and TRBJ2-7; 7 bases map to TRBD1. V dropped 4 bases and J dropped 0; count of bases not matched to a gene: 6. CDR1 and CDR2 from the germline V gene are SGHTA and FQGNSA. The CDR3 runs 15 residues. The CDR3 protein is CASSSDRGLSYEQYF. In nucleotides, the CDR3 is TGTGCCAGCAGCTCGGATAGGGGGCTCTCCTACGAGCAGTACTTC.